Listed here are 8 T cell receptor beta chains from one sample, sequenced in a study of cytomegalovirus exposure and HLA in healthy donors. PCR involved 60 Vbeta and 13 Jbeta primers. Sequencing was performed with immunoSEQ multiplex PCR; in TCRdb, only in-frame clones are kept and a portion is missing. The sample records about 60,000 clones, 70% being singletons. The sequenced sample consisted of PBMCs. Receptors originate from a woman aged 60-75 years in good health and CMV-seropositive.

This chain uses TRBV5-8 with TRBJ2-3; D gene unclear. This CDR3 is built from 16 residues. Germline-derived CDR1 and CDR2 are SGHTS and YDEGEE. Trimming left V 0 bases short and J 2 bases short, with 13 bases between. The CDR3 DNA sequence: TGTGCCAGCAGCTTGGGAGGCGGCAGCAACACAGATACGCAGTATTTT. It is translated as CASSLGGGSNTDTQYF.

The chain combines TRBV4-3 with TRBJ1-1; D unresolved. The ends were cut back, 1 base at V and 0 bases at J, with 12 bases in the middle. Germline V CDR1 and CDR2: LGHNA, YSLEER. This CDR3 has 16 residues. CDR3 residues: CASSQGAYVMNTEAFF. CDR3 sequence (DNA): TGCGCCAGCAGCCAAGGGGCCTACGTCATGAACACTGAAGCTTTCTTT.

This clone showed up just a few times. The CDR3 sequence is CASSLVPRMSEGTEAFF. The CDR3 DNA reads TGTGCCAGCAGCTTAGTACCGAGAATGAGCGAGGGCACTGAAGCTTTCTTT. The rearrangement links TRBV7-8 to TRBJ1-1; D unresolved. Germline V lookup: CDR1 SGHVS, CDR2 FQNEAQ. V lost 1 base to trimming and J lost 4 bases, with 19 bases between them. This CDR3 is 17 amino acids long.

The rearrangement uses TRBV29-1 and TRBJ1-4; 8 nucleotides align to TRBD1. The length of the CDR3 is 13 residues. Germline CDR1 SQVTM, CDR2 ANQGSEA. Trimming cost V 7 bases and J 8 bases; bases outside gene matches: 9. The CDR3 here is CSARTGTREKLFF. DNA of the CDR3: TGCAGCGCCCGGACAGGGACTCGAGAAAAACTGTTTTTT.

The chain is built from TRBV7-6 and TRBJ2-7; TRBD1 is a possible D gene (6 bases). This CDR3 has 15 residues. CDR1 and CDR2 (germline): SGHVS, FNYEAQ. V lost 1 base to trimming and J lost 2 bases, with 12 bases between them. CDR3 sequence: CASSLGTVSTYEQYF. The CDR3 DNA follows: TGTGCCAGCAGCTTAGGGACAGTGTCTACCTACGAGCAGTACTTC. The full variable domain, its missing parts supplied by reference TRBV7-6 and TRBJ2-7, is GAGVSQSPRYKVTKRGQDVALRCDPISGHVSLYWYRQALGQGPEFLTYFNYEAQQDKSGLPNDRFSAERPEGSISTLTIQRTEQRDSAMYRCASSLGTVSTYEQYFGPGTRLTVT.

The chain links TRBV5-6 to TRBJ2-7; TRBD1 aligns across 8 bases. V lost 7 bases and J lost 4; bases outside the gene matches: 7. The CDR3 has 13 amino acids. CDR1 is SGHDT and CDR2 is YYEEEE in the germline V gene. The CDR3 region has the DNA TGTGCCAGCCTATCGGGACAGGCGTACGAGCAGTACTTC. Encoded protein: CASLSGQAYEQYF.

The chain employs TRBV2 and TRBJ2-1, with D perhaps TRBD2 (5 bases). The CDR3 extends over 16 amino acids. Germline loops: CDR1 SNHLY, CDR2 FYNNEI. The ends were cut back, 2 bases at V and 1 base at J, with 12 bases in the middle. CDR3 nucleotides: TGTGCCAGCAGTGAACGGAGCGGTGGGTCCTACAATGAGCAGTTCTTC. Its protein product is CASSERSGGSYNEQFF.

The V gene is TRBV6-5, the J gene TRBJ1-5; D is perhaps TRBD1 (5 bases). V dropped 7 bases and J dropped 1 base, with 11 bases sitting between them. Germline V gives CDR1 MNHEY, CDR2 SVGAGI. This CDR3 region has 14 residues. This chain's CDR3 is CASKTATSNQPQHF. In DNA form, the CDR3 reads TGTGCCAGCAAGACAGCCACCAGCAATCAGCCCCAGCATTTT.